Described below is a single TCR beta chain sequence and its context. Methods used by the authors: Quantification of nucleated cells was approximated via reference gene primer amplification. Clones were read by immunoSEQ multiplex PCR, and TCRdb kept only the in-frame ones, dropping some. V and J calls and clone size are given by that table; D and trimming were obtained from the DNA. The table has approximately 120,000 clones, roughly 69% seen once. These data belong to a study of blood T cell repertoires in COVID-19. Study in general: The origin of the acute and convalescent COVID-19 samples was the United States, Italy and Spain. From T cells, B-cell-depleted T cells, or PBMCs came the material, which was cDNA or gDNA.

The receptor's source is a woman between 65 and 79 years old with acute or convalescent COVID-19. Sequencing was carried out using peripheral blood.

The CDR3 reads CASSTENYGYTF. The CDR3 coding sequence is TGTGCCAGCAGCACTGAGAACTATGGCTACACCTTC. The chain joins TRBV11-2 to TRBJ1-2; D is undetermined. The V gene's germline CDR1 is SGHAT and CDR2 FQNNGV. This CDR3 region has 12 residues. Trimming removed 5 bases at V and 2 bases at J, with 6 bases between.